The source of this TCR beta chain is a study of cytomegalovirus exposure and HLA in healthy donors. Broader study findings: TCR beta V- and J-gene trimming was later associated with a missense DCLRE1C variant. Sequence variants that were highly shared formed a cluster that was likely a sequencing artifact. Prior analysis indicated that the majority of TCR beta V segments exhibited productivity approximately 90% or approximately 30% of the time. Further analysis was carried out later, and it showed several of the most significant clusters appearing linked to common viral pathogens.

The J segment lost 4 bases and the V segment lost 0 bases, leaving 3 bases of the junction unmatched. CDR1 is SGHTA, CDR2 FQGTGA, per germline. This CDR3 is 15 amino acids long. PCR involved 60 Vbeta and 13 Jbeta primers. Sequencing was performed with immunoSEQ multiplex PCR; in TCRdb, only in-frame clones are kept and a portion is missing. The table has 150,000 or so clones, 75% to 80% seen once. With regard to this clone: Antigen specificity is unknown.

This receptor was identified in a male donor in good health and CMV-seronegative. The sequenced sample consisted of PBMCs. The chain employs TRBV7-3 and TRBJ2-3; 8 bases match TRBD1. CDR3 loop: CASSLTMDRADTQYF. CDR3 DNA: TGTGCCAGCAGCTTAACTATGGACAGGGCAGATACGCAGTATTTT.